A single sample is the source of the 13 T cell receptor beta chains below, sequenced in a study of blood T cell repertoires in COVID-19. Sequenced by immunoSEQ multiplex PCR; TCRdb stores in-frame clones only, minus some. The table includes roughly 200,000 clones, about 80% detected once. Specimen: peripheral blood. The source is a man aged 50-60 years with active or convalescent COVID-19.

The V call is TRBV6-5, the J call TRBJ1-1; D may be TRBD1 (5 bases). Per the germline V gene, CDR1 is MNHEY and CDR2 is SVGAGI. This CDR3 is built from 14 residues. V was clipped by 6 bases and J by 0 bases, with 11 bases between them. CDR3 nucleotides: TGTGCCAGCAGGCCCGGAGGGGTGAACACTGAAGCTTTCTTT. This translates into CASRPGGVNTEAFF.

This chain connects TRBV5-4 to TRBJ2-6; TRBD1 matches at 7 bases. CDR1 is SGHNT and CDR2 is YYREEE in the germline V gene (reference sequence). V shed 7 bases, J shed 3 bases, and the junction held 7 bases outside the gene matches. The CDR3 length is 15 residues. CDR3 bases: TGTGCCAGCGGGTCTAGGGGGCATGGGGCCAACGTCCTGACTTTC. Its translation: CASGSRGHGANVLTF.

This clone appeared a few times. The chain recombines TRBV10-2 with TRBJ1-2; D gene ambiguous. This CDR3 spans 14 amino acids. Between the trimmed V and J ends, which lost 3 bases and 8 bases, there was a span of 16 bases. Germline V CDR1 and CDR2: WSHSY, SAAADI. CDR3 protein: CASSDPLTGGGYTF. The CDR3 DNA sequence: TGCGCCAGCAGTGATCCCCTTACGGGAGGAGGCTACACCTTC.

The chain recombines TRBV6-2 or TRBV6-3 with TRBJ1-1; no firm D call. Germline V gene sequence: CDR1 MNHEY, CDR2 SVGEGT. V was shortened by 2 bases and J by 6 bases, with 10 bases between the two germline ends. CDR3 length equals 13 residues. The CDR3 DNA reads TGTGCCAGCAGTTACGGGTGGGCTGCTGAAGCTTTCTTT. It is translated as CASSYGWAAEAFF.

The CDR3 DNA reads TGTGCCAGTAGTATAAGGGGACAGGGAGCAAGCGGCGAGACCCAGTACTTC. As protein: CASSIRGQGASGETQYF. The chain has TRBV19 and TRBJ2-5, with TRBD1 matching 9 bases. The CDR3 spans 17 residues. J was trimmed by 5 bases and V by 2 bases; bases with no gene match: 12. The V gene's germline CDR1 is LNHDA and CDR2 SQIVND (reference sequence).

The V call is TRBV5-1, the J call TRBJ1-1; D remains ambiguous. The CDR3 is made up of 14 amino acids. In germline, CDR1 is SGHRS, CDR2 YFSETQ. V dropped 6 bases and J dropped 7 bases, with 19 bases sitting between them. The CDR3, as DNA: TGCGCCAGCACCTGGGATACGGGGTTTAATGAAGCTTTCTTT. Protein product: CASTWDTGFNEAFF.

This chain uses TRBV2 with TRBJ1-6, with D possibly TRBD1 on 6 matching bases. V lost 4 bases, J lost 6 bases, and 10 bases lay in between. Germline CDR1 and CDR2: SNHLY and FYNNEI. The CDR3 sequence is 14 residues long. CDR3: CASSATGFNSPLHF. The CDR3 nucleotides read TGTGCCAGCAGTGCTACAGGGTTTAATTCACCCCTCCACTTT.

The chain combines TRBV10-3 with TRBJ2-7, with 8 bases identical to TRBD1. The CDR3 length is 12 residues. Germline CDR1 ENHRY, CDR2 SYGVKD. With 7 bases clipped from V and 5 bases from J, the junction kept 4 bases outside the gene matches. The CDR3 loop reads CAITNRGNEQYF. DNA for the CDR3: TGTGCCATCACCAACAGGGGGAACGAGCAGTACTTC.

The chain recombines TRBV3-1 (or the pseudogene TRBV3-2) with TRBJ2-1, with D possibly TRBD2 on 5 matching bases. Germline lookup yields CDR1 LGHDT and CDR2 YNNKEL (reference sequence). V was cut by 2 bases and J by 6 bases, with 20 bases left in between. CDR3 length: 17 residues. CDR3 DNA sequence: TGTGCCAGCAGCCAATCATTTCGGGGATGGGGTATCAATGAGCAGTTCTTC. Protein: CASSQSFRGWGINEQFF.

This chain connects TRBV6-2 or TRBV6-3 to TRBJ1-6; tentative D call: TRBD1 (6 bases). The CDR3 is 15 amino acids. Between the trimmed V and J ends, which lost 4 bases and 8 bases, there was a span of 15 bases. CDR1 is MNHEY and CDR2 is SVGEGT in the germline V gene. The CDR3 region is CASSFSQGIDSPLHF. CDR3 in DNA: TGTGCCAGCAGTTTTTCACAGGGAATCGATTCACCCCTCCACTTT.

V gene TRBV4-1 combines with J gene TRBJ1-5, with 9 bases matching TRBD1. Germline V gene data show CDR1 as MGHRA and CDR2 as YSYEKL. The CDR3 has 21 residues. With V trimmed by 2 bases and J by 0 bases, 17 bases remained unmatched. The chain's CDR3 is CASSQTLRDRVGVYSNQPQHF. Written as DNA, the CDR3 is TGCGCCAGCAGCCAAACTCTAAGGGACAGGGTAGGGGTGTATAGCAATCAGCCCCAGCATTTT.

The chain joins TRBV10-3 to TRBJ2-3; 11 bases line up with TRBD2. The CDR3 is made up of 15 amino acids. V lost 7 bases, J lost 0 bases, and 3 bases stayed unmatched. Germline lookup yields CDR1 ENHRY and CDR2 SYGVKD. CDR3 residues: CAIKGTSGSTDTQYF. The CDR3, as DNA: TGTGCCATCAAAGGGACTAGCGGTAGCACAGATACGCAGTATTTT.

The chain uses TRBV12-3 or TRBV12-4 and TRBJ1-2; D possibly corresponds to TRBD1 (5 bases). This CDR3 region has 13 residues. V was clipped by 2 bases and J by 4 bases, with 8 bases between them. The CDR3 loop reads CASSLQGLYGYTF. As DNA, the CDR3 is TGTGCCAGCAGTTTACAGGGACTCTATGGCTACACCTTC.